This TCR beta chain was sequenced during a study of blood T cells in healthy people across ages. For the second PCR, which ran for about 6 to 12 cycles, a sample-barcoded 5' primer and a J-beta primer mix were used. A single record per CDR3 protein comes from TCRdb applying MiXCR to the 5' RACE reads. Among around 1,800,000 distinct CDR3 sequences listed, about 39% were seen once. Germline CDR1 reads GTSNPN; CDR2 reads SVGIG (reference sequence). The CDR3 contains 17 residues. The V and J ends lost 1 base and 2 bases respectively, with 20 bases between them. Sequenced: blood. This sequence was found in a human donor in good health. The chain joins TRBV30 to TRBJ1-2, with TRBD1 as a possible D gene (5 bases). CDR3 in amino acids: CAWSGGDELEGNYGYTF. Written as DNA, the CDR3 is TGTGCCTGGAGTGGTGGGGACGAATTAGAAGGGAACTATGGCTACACCTTC. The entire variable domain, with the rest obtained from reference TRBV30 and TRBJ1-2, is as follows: SQTIHQWPATLVQPVGSPLSLECTVEGTSNPNLYWYRQAAGRGLQLLFYSVGIGQISSEVPQNLSASRPQDRQFILSSKKLLLSDSGFYLCAWSGGDELEGNYGYTFGSGTRLTVV.